The source of this T cell receptor beta chain is a study of blood T cell repertoires in COVID-19. The CDR3 runs to 13 residues. Trimming shortened V by 8 bases and J by 6 bases, and 15 bases separated the two germline ends. The germline CDR1 and CDR2 sequences are ENHRY and SYGVKD. Sequencing was performed with immunoSEQ multiplex PCR; in TCRdb, only in-frame clones are kept and a portion is missing. Among 310,000 or so clones listed, almost 90% were seen once. Everyone who took part was roughly 18 to 90 years old, and they came from about two dozen US areas. Cohort assignment relied on participant-reported clinical history.

The receptor's source is a woman aged 18-29 years with acute COVID-19. The chain carries TRBV10-3 and TRBJ2-3; D is perhaps TRBD1 (6 bases). The sequenced sample consisted of PBMCs or T cells enriched from blood (not recorded which). DNA for the CDR3: TGTGCCATCGGGGCAGGGGATGTCGATACGCAGTATTTT. Translating gives CAIGAGDVDTQYF.